The 21 T cell receptor beta chains given below trace back to one sample, sequenced in a study of control samples from healthy donors and cancer patients. Sequencing was performed with immunoSEQ multiplex PCR; in TCRdb, only in-frame clones are kept and a portion is missing. The table records 70,000 or so clones, 75% to 90% of them present only once. Source material: PBMCs. The receptors originated from a woman aged 45-60 years with lung cancer.

The chain couples TRBV25-1 to TRBJ1-1; no definite D call. CDR1 MGHDK and CDR2 SYGVNS come from the germline V gene. Trimming removed 1 base at V and 6 bases at J, with 9 bases between. The CDR3 length is 13 residues. The CDR3 DNA follows: TGTGCCAGCAGTGAATTCCTGGGCGCTGAAGCTTTCTTT. As protein: CASSEFLGAEAFF.

The chain couples TRBV6-2 or TRBV6-3 to TRBJ1-1; possibly TRBD1 for D (5 bases). This CDR3 has 16 residues. CDR1 and CDR2 (germline): MNHEY, SVGEGT. Trimming removed 3 bases at V and 1 base at J, with 15 bases between. For the CDR3, the DNA is TGTGCCAGCAGTTATCATTTTACGGGGGGGAACACTGAAGCTTTCTTT. It is translated as CASSYHFTGGNTEAFF.

The chain couples TRBV7-2 to TRBJ1-4; no clear D. The CDR3 has 14 residues. With 3 bases removed from V and 8 bases from J, the gap between germline ends came to 13 bases. The germline gives CDR1 SGHTA, CDR2 FQGNSA. CDR3 amino acids: CASSFRDPSEKLFF. As DNA, the CDR3 is TGTGCCAGCAGCTTCCGGGATCCTAGCGAAAAACTGTTTTTT.

The chain couples TRBV24-1 to TRBJ1-6; D is undetermined. Germline V gene lookup returns CDR1 KGHDR and CDR2 SFDVKD. Between the trimmed V and J ends, which lost 7 bases and 1 base, there was a span of 13 bases. CDR3 length: 16 residues. The DNA of the CDR3 is TGTGCCACCAGCCGGCTCCGAGGGTCCTATAATTCACCCCTCCACTTT. Amino acid sequence: CATSRLRGSYNSPLHF.

This clone showed up just a few times. V and J are TRBV7-6 and TRBJ2-3; D might be TRBD1 (6 bases). Per germline, CDR1 SGHVS and CDR2 FNYEAQ. V was clipped by 3 bases and J by 6 bases, with 16 bases between them. The CDR3 extends over 15 amino acids. CDR3 in DNA: TGTGCCAGCAGCTTGACACAGGGAAGCATCGATACGCAGTATTTT. It codes for CASSLTQGSIDTQYF.

The chain combines TRBV3-1 (or the pseudogene TRBV3-2) with TRBJ1-5; D unresolved. The CDR3 is 12 residues long. The V end lost 3 bases, the J end lost 7 bases, and 7 bases lay between the germline ends. Germline lookup yields CDR1 LGHDT and CDR2 YNNKEL (reference sequence). For the CDR3, the DNA is TGTGCCAGCAGCCATCCAAACCAGCCCCAGCATTTT. Its protein is CASSHPNQPQHF.

This chain links TRBV27 with TRBJ1-2; TRBD1 matches at 8 bases. The CDR3 runs to 15 residues. V lost 6 bases to trimming and J lost 4 bases; unmatched junction nucleotides: 10. CDR1 and CDR2 from the germline V gene are MNHEY and SMNVEV (reference sequence). Here the CDR3 DNA reads TGTGCCAGCAGCCGATCCGGACAGGGAGGCTATGGCTACACCTTC. As protein: CASSRSGQGGYGYTF.

The chain has TRBV30 and TRBJ2-4; no clear D. Trimming took off 0 bases at V and 4 bases at J, with 10 bases between the two ends. Germline CDR1 is GTSNPN and CDR2 is SVGIG (reference sequence). The CDR3 runs to 14 residues. The CDR3 here is CAWSVERRKNIQYF. The CDR3 DNA reads as TGTGCCTGGAGTGTAGAGAGACGGAAAAACATTCAGTACTTC.

This rearrangement joins TRBV2 to TRBJ2-5; D assignment may be TRBD1 or TRBD2 (6 bases each). CDR3 length: 13 amino acids. In germline, CDR1 is SNHLY, CDR2 FYNNEI. Between the trimmed V and J ends, which lost 2 bases and 7 bases, there was a span of 11 bases. The CDR3 loop reads CASSESPGATQYF. The CDR3, as DNA: TGTGCCAGCAGTGAAAGCCCGGGGGCGACCCAGTACTTC.

The chain has TRBV4-1 and TRBJ1-5; 10 bases match TRBD1. With V trimmed by 8 bases and J by 3 bases, 7 bases remained unmatched. This CDR3 has 15 amino acids. The germline V gene has CDR1 MGHRA and CDR2 YSYEKL. CDR3 protein: CASGQGDRDNQPQHF. The CDR3 DNA is TGCGCCAGCGGACAGGGGGATCGGGACAATCAGCCCCAGCATTTT.

V is TRBV7-9 and J is TRBJ2-5; 8 bases align to TRBD1. The CDR3 totals 17 residues. J lost 4 bases, V lost 1 base, and 11 bases had no gene match. Germline CDR1 reads SEHNR; CDR2 reads FQNEAQ (reference sequence). This chain's CDR3 is CASSLDVPGGSGETQYF. CDR3 sequence (DNA): TGTGCCAGCAGCTTAGATGTGCCAGGGGGCTCGGGAGAGACCCAGTACTTC.

The J gene is TRBJ1-4, the V gene TRBV28; D remains ambiguous. The V and J ends lost 2 bases and 5 bases respectively, with 18 bases between them. From germline, CDR1 is MDHEN and CDR2 SYDVKM. The CDR3 extends over 17 amino acids. CDR3 in amino acids: CASSLKGVTIGNEKLFF. The CDR3, as DNA: TGTGCCAGCAGTTTAAAAGGAGTTACTATTGGAAATGAAAAACTGTTTTTT.

The genes are TRBV10-3 and TRBJ2-7; D is undetermined. This CDR3 region has 12 residues. Germline assignment: CDR1 ENHRY and CDR2 SYGVKD. Trimming pared 4 bases from V and 3 bases from J, leaving 7 bases between. In DNA, the CDR3 is TGTGCCATCAGTGGAGGCGACTACGAGCAGTACTTC. This codes for CAISGGDYEQYF.

The J gene is TRBJ2-7, the V gene TRBV15; D gene unclear. V dropped 5 bases and J dropped 6 bases, with 14 bases sitting between them. The CDR3 runs 13 residues. CDR1 is LNHNV, CDR2 YYDKDF, per germline (reference sequence). CDR3 DNA: TGTGCCACCAGCGGATCGAGATTGGGCGAGCAGTACTTC. This translates into CATSGSRLGEQYF.

This sequence joins TRBV19 and TRBJ2-2, with D perhaps TRBD1 or TRBD2 (5 bases each). The CDR3 totals 17 residues. CDR1 and CDR2 (germline): LNHDA, SQIVND (reference sequence). Deletions cut 7 bases from V and 2 bases from J, with 20 bases between. In DNA, the CDR3 is TGTGCCAGTATTCCGGGACGGCACCTGCTTAACACCGGGGAGCTGTTTTTT. Translated, it gives CASIPGRHLLNTGELFF.

V is TRBV2 and J is TRBJ1-2; D gene uncertain. V was shortened by 6 bases and J by 3 bases, with 8 bases between the two germline ends. The CDR3 consists of 12 residues. Per germline, CDR1 SNHLY and CDR2 FYNNEI. This CDR3 reads CASRDRDYGYTF. The CDR3 DNA sequence: TGTGCCAGCAGAGACCGAGACTATGGCTACACCTTC.

The chain is built from TRBV11-2 and TRBJ1-1, with no clear D. V lost 1 base, J lost 1 base, and 4 bases lay in between. Germline V gives CDR1 SGHAT, CDR2 FQNNGV. The CDR3 extends over 13 amino acids. The CDR3 reads CASSLGPNTEAFF. CDR3 in DNA: TGTGCCAGCAGCTTAGGTCCGAACACTGAAGCTTTCTTT.

The chain employs TRBV19 and TRBJ2-5; a possible D gene is TRBD1 (6 bases). The CDR3 has 14 amino acids. Germline V CDR1 and CDR2: LNHDA, SQIVND (reference sequence). V was cut by 3 bases and J by 3 bases, with 11 bases left in between. For the CDR3, the DNA is TGTGCCAGTAGTATTTCTTGGACAGAAGAGACCCAGTACTTC. This translates into CASSISWTEETQYF.

The CDR3 spells CASSLSSQGADYGYTF. CDR3 in DNA: TGTGCCAGCAGCTTGTCCTCACAGGGGGCAGACTATGGCTACACCTTC. This rearrangement joins TRBV5-5 to TRBJ1-2; 9 nucleotides match TRBD1. The V segment lost 1 base and the J segment 3 bases; nucleotides outside the gene matches: 7. Germline-derived CDR1 and CDR2 are SGHKS and YYEKEE (reference sequence). There are 16 residues in the CDR3.

The rearrangement links TRBV30 to TRBJ1-1; TRBD1 might be the D (5 bases). The CDR3 is made up of 12 amino acids. V lost 1 base and J lost 11, with 14 bases in between. Per germline, CDR1 GTSNPN and CDR2 SVGIG (reference sequence). The CDR3 is CAWSESGGLAFF. CDR3 bases: TGTGCCTGGAGTGAGTCTGGGGGATTGGCTTTCTTT. Supplemented by reference TRBV30 and TRBJ1-1, the full variable domain reads SQTIHQWPATLVQPVGSPLSLECTVEGTSNPNLYWYRQAAGRGLQLLFYSVGIGQISSEVPQNLSASRPQDRQFILSSKKLLLSDSGFYLCAWSESGGLAFFGQGTRLTVV.

The V and J genes are TRBV4-1 and TRBJ2-7, with no clear D. This CDR3 is 14 amino acids long. Germline loops: CDR1 MGHRA, CDR2 YSYEKL. Trimming removed 0 bases from V and 3 bases from J, with 9 bases in between. The CDR3, as DNA: TGCGCCAGCAGCCAAGATGGTGGCGTCTACGAGCAGTACTTC. Translated, it gives CASSQDGGVYEQYF.